This T cell receptor beta chain comes out of a study of blood T cells in healthy people across ages. Alongside a J-beta primer mix, a sample-barcoded 5' primer served in a second PCR lasting roughly 7 to 12 cycles. In TCRdb, the 5' RACE reads were re-called with MiXCR into one record per CDR3 protein. The data show hundreds of thousands of distinct CDR3 sequences, roughly 50% seen once. This CDR3 is 12 amino acids long. The V gene end was trimmed by 7 bases and the J gene end by 0 bases; junction bases not matched to a gene: 2. CDR1 is SQVTM and CDR2 is ANQGSEA in the germline V gene. What was sequenced was blood. V and J are TRBV29-1 and TRBJ2-7, with TRBD1 matching 8 bases. The clonotype comes from a man aged 55-75 years in good health. The DNA for the CDR3 is TGCAGCGCCGGACAGGGCTCCTACGAGCAGTACTTC. It is translated as CSAGQGSYEQYF.